This note documents a single T cell receptor beta chain sequence. Its antigen is unknown. No base quality information exists; no much larger clone differs at one position. Ficoll-Paque density gradient centrifugation was used to isolate PBMCs. The sequencer listed for this sample is Illumina NovaSeq 6000. TCRalpha and TCRbeta cDNA libraries were constructed by 5'RACE with constant-segment primers, with sample barcodes and unique molecular identifiers being introduced. RNA was extracted from every sample with Trizol reagent. Amplification of the libraries took two PCR steps, and the second step added a second sample barcode plus Illumina TruSeq adapters. Libraries were sequenced on an Illumina NovaSeq with 2 x 150 bp paired-end reads. The study's processing was this. Reads were demultiplexed and collapsed into UMI-guided consensus sequences with migec v1.2.7. Using mixcr v2.1.11, UMI consensuses were aligned to TRA and TRB V and J templates and then assembled into clonotypes. A clonotype was counted as expanded or contracted only when both edgeR and NoisET called the clonotype significant, with the noise models trained on biological replicates. For edgeR calls, the thresholds were a false discovery rate-adjusted p below 0.01 and a log2 fold-change of 1. As an exploratory analysis of dynamics, PCA with hierarchical clustering was applied to max-normalized trajectories of the 1000 most abundant clonotypes. Separately sequenced CD4+ and CD8+ repertoires were used to assign a CD4 or CD8 phenotype to each responding clone. TCRdb passed the public sequencing reads through fastp at Q25 and MiXCR, retaining productive beta sequences. CDR3 protein sequences are deduplicated, and each keeps its most common genes and DNA. The V and J calls and clone size come from TCRdb's table, not from the authors' own analysis. This sample is represented by about 200,000 distinct CDR3 sequences; under 20% of them were singletons. The ten largest clonotypes hold under 2.5% of the sample.

This record belongs to a study of T-cell memory formation after mild COVID-19 (dated by TCRdb to the early 2020s). Context from the whole study: TCR sequence clusters from the two donors were largely donor specific. T-cell clones expanding and contracting after mild COVID-19 in a couple of donors were tracked by longitudinal TCRalpha and TCRbeta repertoire sequencing. The cohort comprised two young, previously healthy adult volunteers, one female and one male. Here is what the overall study found, with its caveats: Only a couple of mild cases were covered by the study, and larger cohorts that include severe cases with pre-infection samples were considered necessary. The detection of some responding clones in pre-infection memory suggests that pre-existing cross-reactive memory T cells joined the SARS-CoV-2 response. Balanced CD4/CD8 phenotypes were observed for clones contracting from day 15 to 85, whereas a bias towards CD4+ was observed for a second wave of clones expanding from day 15 to 37. SARS-CoV-2 specificity of the second-wave clones peaking on day 37 was not confirmed. Contracting CD4+ clones appeared mostly in the CM and EM memory subsets, whereas CD8+ clones were enriched in EMRA.

The CDR1 and CDR2 encoded by the germline V gene (reference sequence) are LNHNV and YYDKDF. V is clipped by 0 bases and J by 2 bases, and the sequence between their germline boundaries is 13 bases long. The CDR3 holds 16 amino acids from the cysteine to the phenylalanine. Only the CDR3 part of the read is kept: 48 bases, read in frame from the first base. This receptor was identified in an adult woman who had mild COVID-19 (a few samples of this study predate the infection). The sample titles of this study are shuffled in the database, so cell type and time point are left out; the donor was told from shared clones. The material sequenced was PBMCs or a T cell subset sorted from them (not recorded which). This chain is built from TRBV15 and TRBJ2-5; possibly the D gene is TRBD2, per 6 matching bases. The CDR3 amino acid sequence is: CATSRDLLGGQETQYF. The nucleotides are TGTGCCACCAGCAGAGATCTGTTGGGGGGTCAAGAGACCCAGTACTTC.